This T cell receptor (beta chain) was identified in a study of CD8+CD57+ T cells in acquired aplastic anemia. The template for TCR beta VDJ and CDR3 sequence profiling was genomic DNA. Using its own MiXCR run on the reads, TCRdb lists one record per CDR3 protein. The sample holds 130,000 or so distinct CDR3 sequences, roughly 40% seen once. Flow cytometry had shown expanded CD8+CD57+ cells in the patients chosen for sequencing. Patient blood was sampled before any therapy had been received. Trimming left V 5 bases short and J 5 bases short, with 15 bases between. This CDR3 has 15 amino acids. Germline CDR1 is LNHDA and CDR2 is SQIVND (reference sequence).

Sequencing input: sorted CD4+, CD8+, or CD8+CD57+ T cells (not recorded which) from PBMCs. This receptor was identified in a human donor with aplastic anemia. V is TRBV19 and J is TRBJ1-4; possible D gene TRBD1, 5 bases. The CDR3 spells CASSDRDGGNEKLFF. DNA for the CDR3: TGTGCCAGTAGTGACCGGGACGGGGGAAATGAAAAACTGTTTTTT.